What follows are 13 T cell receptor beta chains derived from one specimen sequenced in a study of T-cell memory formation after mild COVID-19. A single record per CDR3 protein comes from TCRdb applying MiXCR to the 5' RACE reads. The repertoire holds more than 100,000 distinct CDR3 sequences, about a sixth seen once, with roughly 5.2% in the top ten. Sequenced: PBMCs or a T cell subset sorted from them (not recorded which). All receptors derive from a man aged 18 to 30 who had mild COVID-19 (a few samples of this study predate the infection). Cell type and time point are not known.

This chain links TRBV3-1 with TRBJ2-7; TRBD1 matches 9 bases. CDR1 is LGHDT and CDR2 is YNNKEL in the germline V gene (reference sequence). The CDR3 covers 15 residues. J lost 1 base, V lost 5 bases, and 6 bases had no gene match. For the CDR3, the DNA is TGTGCCAGCAGCTTCGGGACAGGGAGGTCCTACGAGCAGTACTTC. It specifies CASSFGTGRSYEQYF.

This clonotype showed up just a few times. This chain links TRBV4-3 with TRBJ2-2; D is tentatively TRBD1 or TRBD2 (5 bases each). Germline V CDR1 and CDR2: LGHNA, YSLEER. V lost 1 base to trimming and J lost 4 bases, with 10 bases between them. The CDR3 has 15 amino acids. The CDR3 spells CASSQVRGFTGELFF. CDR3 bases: TGCGCCAGCAGCCAAGTGAGGGGTTTCACCGGGGAGCTGTTTTTT.

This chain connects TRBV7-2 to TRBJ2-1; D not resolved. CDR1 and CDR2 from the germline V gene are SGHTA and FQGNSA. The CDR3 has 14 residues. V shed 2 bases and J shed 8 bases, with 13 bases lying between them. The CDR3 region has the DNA TGTGCCAGCAGCTTACGGTCACAGTGGGATGAGCAGTTCTTC. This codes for CASSLRSQWDEQFF.

DNA for the CDR3: TGTGCCAGCAGCTTAAACAGGGGTCTCCCTCACTTT. This codes for CASSLNRGLPHF. This chain links TRBV7-2 with TRBJ1-6; TRBD1 agrees at 7 bases. Per germline, CDR1 SGHTA and CDR2 FQGNSA. Trimming at V came to 2 bases and at J to 19 bases, leaving 8 bases not matched to a gene. The CDR3 is made up of 12 amino acids. Variable domain in full (rest from reference TRBV7-2 and TRBJ1-6): GAGVSQSPSNKVTEKGKDVELRCDPISGHTALYWYRQSLGQGLEFLIYFQGNSAPDKSGLPSDRFSAERTGGSVSTLTIQRTQQEDSAVYLCASSLNRGLPHFGNGTRLTVT.

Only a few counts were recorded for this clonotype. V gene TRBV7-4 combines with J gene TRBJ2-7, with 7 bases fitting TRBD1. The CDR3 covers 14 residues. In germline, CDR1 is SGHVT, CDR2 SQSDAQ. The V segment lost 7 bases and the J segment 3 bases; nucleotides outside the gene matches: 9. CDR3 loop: CASNRRDSDYEQYF. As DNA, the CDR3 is TGTGCCAGCAACCGCCGGGACAGTGACTACGAGCAGTACTTC.

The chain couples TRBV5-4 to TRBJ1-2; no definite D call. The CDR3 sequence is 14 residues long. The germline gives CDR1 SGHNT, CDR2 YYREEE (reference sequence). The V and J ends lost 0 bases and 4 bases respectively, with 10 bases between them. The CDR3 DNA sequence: TGTGCCAGCAGCTTGGACCGGTCGGCCTATGGCTACACCTTC. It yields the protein CASSLDRSAYGYTF.

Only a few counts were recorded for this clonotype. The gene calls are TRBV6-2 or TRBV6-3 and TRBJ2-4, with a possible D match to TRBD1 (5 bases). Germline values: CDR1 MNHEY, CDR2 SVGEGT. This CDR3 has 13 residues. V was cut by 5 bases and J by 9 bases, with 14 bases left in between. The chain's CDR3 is CASSQGGQAIQYF. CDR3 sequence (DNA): TGTGCCAGCAGTCAGGGTGGGCAGGCCATTCAGTACTTC.

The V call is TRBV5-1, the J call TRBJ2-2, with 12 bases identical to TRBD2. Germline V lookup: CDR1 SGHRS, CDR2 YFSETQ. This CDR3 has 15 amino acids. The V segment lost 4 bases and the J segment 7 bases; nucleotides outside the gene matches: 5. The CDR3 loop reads CASSGGLAGLGELFF. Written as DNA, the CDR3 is TGCGCCAGCAGCGGGGGACTAGCGGGCCTCGGGGAGCTGTTTTTT.

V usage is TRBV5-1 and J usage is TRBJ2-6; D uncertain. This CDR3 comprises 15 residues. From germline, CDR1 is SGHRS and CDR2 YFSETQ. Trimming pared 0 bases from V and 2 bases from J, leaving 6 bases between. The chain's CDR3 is CASSLGMAGANVLTF. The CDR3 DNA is TGCGCCAGCAGCTTGGGGATGGCTGGGGCCAACGTCCTGACTTTC. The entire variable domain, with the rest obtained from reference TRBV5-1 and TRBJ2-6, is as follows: KAGVTQTPRYLIKTRGQQVTLSCSPISGHRSVSWYQQTPGQGLQFLFEYFSETQRNKGNFPGRFSGRQFSNSRSEMNVSTLELGDSALYLCASSLGMAGANVLTFGAGSRLTVL.

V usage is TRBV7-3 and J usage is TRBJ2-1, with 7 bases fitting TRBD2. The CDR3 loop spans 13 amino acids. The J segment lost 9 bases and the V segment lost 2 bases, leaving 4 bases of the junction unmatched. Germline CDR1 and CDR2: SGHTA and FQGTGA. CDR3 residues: CASSLLGLGEQFF. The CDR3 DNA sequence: TGTGCCAGCAGCTTACTTGGACTAGGTGAGCAGTTCTTC.

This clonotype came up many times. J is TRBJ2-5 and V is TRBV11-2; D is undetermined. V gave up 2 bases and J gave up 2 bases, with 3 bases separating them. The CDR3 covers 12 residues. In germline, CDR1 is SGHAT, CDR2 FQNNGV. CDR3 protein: CASSLWQETQYF. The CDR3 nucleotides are TGTGCCAGCAGCTTATGGCAAGAGACCCAGTACTTC.

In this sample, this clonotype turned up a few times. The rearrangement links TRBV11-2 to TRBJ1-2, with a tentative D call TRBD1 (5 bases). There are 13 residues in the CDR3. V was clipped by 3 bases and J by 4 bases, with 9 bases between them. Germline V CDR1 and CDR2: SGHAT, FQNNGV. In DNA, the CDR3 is TGTGCCAGCAGCTTTAACAGGAGCTATGGCTACACCTTC. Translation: CASSFNRSYGYTF.

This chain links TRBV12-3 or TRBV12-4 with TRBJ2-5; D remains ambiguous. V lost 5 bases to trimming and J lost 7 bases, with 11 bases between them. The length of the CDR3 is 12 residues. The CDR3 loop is CASSPDPRTQYF. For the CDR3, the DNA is TGTGCCAGCAGTCCCGACCCAAGGACCCAGTACTTC.